This is a list of T cell receptor beta chains from one sample in a study of T cells in localized non-small cell lung cancer. Clones were sequenced by immunoSEQ multiplex PCR, and TCRdb holds only the in-frame ones, with some missing. The sample consists of approximately 29,000 clones, about 87% of them appearing once. The sequences come from peripheral blood, collected before any cancer treatment. The receptor set was obtained from a male donor at least 60 years old with stage I lung adenocarcinoma. The CDR3 runs from the conserved cysteine through the conserved F or W. Each record gives: V gene, J gene, CDR3 protein.

>TRBV19|TRBJ2-5
CASSPLMVGETQYF
>TRBV30|TRBJ1-1
CAWRRVGLMNTEAFF
>TRBV19|TRBJ1-5
CASSGQGGNQPQHF
>TRBV4-2|TRBJ1-2
CASSQERGWQGWGYTF
>TRBV5-6|TRBJ2-7
CASSGVRGSHEQYF
>TRBV7-2|TRBJ1-5
CASSPVGSNQPQHF
>TRBV9|TRBJ1-2
CASSPRETQYGYTF
>TRBV5-1|TRBJ1-6
CASSLGQENSPLHF
>TRBV7-9|TRBJ2-3
CASSLTGGTDTQYF
>TRBV7-6|TRBJ2-3
CASSLMVQGESGDLADTQYF
>TRBV5-1|TRBJ1-5
CASSLGSNQPQHF
>TRBV30|TRBJ2-2
CAWRKGQLTGELFF
>TRBV28|TRBJ1-2
CASSLPGAINYGYTF
>TRBV5-6|TRBJ1-6
CASSVWGSYNSPLHF
>TRBV5-1|TRBJ1-5
CASSLAGADQPQHF
>TRBV19|TRBJ2-2
CASSIYRGANTGELFF
>TRBV19|TRBJ1-4
CASSIGGKKLFF
>TRBV29-1|TRBJ1-2
CSVRQDSYGYTF
>TRBV18|TRBJ2-2
CASSPRSTGELFF
>TRBV19|TRBJ2-6
CASSALQGAGANVLTF
>TRBV7-2|TRBJ1-5
CASSLRWGRGKNQPQHF
>TRBV28|TRBJ2-7
CASSHLTGGYEQYF
>TRBV21-1|TRBJ2-3
CASRDPRATDTQYF
>TRBV5-6|TRBJ1-5
CASSLTGVNQPQHF
>TRBV10-1|TRBJ2-1
CASSEEAGGLYNEQFF
>TRBV9|TRBJ2-1
CASSVVRANEQFF
>TRBV5-1|TRBJ2-7
CASSLQVTSYEQYF
>TRBV11-2|TRBJ1-6
CASSSWTGFSPPLHF
>TRBV11-2|TRBJ2-2
CASTAAGQGNAGELFF
>TRBV7-2|TRBJ2-5
CASSWLAGGPRGETQYF
>TRBV30|TRBJ1-1
CAWSVDVNTEAFF
>TRBV18|TRBJ1-3
CASSPPNTIGGNTIYF
>TRBV15|TRBJ2-4
CATSTLAKNIQYF
>TRBV30|TRBJ2-6
CAWSVGPPGLSVSGANVLTF
>TRBV9|TRBJ1-1
CASSVGGDNTEAFF
>TRBV6-5|TRBJ2-3
CASSYSGGADTQYF
>TRBV19|TRBJ1-3
CASSNLLSRTGAGNTIYF
>TRBV5-8|TRBJ2-2
CASSLRLGSVGELFF
>TRBV28|TRBJ2-6
CASSFSGFGANVLTF
>TRBV9|TRBJ1-4
CASSVTGRANEKLFF
>TRBV28|TRBJ2-6
CASRDRGSGANVLTF
>TRBV2|TRBJ1-3
CASSEIGTESGNTIYF
>TRBV18|TRBJ2-5
CASSPSVGASETQYF
>TRBV9|TRBJ2-1
CASSVAGQAYNEQFF
>TRBV15|TRBJ1-1
CATSRDGTGRTFF
>TRBV10-3|TRBJ1-2
CAISDVRAGANYGYTF
>TRBV29-1|TRBJ2-2
CSVEAGIGTGELFF
>TRBV11-2|TRBJ2-2
CASSRRGNTGELFF
>TRBV5-6|TRBJ2-3
CASSTPGGTDTQYF
>TRBV30|TRBJ1-5
CAWSVGGIGQPQHF
>TRBV7-2|TRBJ1-5
CASSLIAPNQPQHF
>TRBV30|TRBJ2-3
CAWTSGTDTQYF
>TRBV4-1|TRBJ2-5
CASSQETGLSGTQYF
>TRBV7-2|TRBJ1-6
CASSLHPANSPLHF
>TRBV28|TRBJ1-2
CASSSDRGYTF
>TRBV5-1|TRBJ2-3
CASRDSRSGGTSVTQYF
>TRBV28|TRBJ1-6
CATLPGQEASPLHF
>TRBV18|TRBJ2-1
CASSLLRTSGGSYNEQFF
>TRBV5-1|TRBJ2-4
CASSQGQSEDIQYF
>TRBV28|TRBJ2-7
CASSSLGGQSYEQYF